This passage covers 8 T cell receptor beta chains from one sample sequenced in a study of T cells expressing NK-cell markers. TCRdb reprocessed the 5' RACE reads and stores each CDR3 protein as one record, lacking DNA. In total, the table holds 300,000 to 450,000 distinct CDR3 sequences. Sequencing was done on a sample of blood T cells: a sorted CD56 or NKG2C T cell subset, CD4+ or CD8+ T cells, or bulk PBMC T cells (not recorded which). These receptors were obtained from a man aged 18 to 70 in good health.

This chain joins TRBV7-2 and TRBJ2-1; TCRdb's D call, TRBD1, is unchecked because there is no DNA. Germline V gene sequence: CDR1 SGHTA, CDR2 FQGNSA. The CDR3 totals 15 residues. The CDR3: CASTATRGRYNEQFF.

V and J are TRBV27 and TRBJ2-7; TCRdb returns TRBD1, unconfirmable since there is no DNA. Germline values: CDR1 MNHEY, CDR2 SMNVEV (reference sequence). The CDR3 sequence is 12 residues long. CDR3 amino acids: CASSHQGYEQYF.

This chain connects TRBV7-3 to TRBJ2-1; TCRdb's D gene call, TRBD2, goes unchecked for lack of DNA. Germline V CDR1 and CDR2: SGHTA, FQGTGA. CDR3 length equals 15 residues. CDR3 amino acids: CASSLTGLAGYEQFF.

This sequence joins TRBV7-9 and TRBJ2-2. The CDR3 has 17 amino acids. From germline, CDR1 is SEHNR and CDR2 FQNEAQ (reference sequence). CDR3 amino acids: CASSLLGIAMATGELFF.

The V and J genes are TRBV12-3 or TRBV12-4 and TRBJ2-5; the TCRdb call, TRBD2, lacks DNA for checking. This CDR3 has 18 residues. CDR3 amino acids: CASSSRNSWTSGKETQYF.

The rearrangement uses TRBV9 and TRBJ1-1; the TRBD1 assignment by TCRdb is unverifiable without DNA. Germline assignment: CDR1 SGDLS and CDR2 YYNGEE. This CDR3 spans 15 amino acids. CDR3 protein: CASSPTRTGNTEAFF.

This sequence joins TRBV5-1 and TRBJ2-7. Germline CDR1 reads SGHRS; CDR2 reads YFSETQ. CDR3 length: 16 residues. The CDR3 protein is CASSLYATGTSYEQYF.

Here the CDR3 reads CASKEGINQPQHF. The V gene is TRBV12-3 or TRBV12-4, the J gene TRBJ1-5. The CDR3 sequence is 13 residues long.